The 8 T cell receptor beta chains presented below share a single source sample, sequenced in a study of CD8+CD57+ T cells in acquired aplastic anemia. The TCR beta profiling, which covered VDJ combination and CDR3 sequence, was carried out using genomic DNA as the template. From the reads, TCRdb called clonotypes with MiXCR, one entry per CDR3 protein. This sample has some 200,000 distinct CDR3 sequences, with about a third found just once. The sample taken for sequencing was sorted CD4+, CD8+, or CD8+CD57+ T cells (not recorded which) from PBMCs. Receptor source: a human donor in good health, serving as a control.

This clonotype was detected many times. The chain employs TRBV7-2 and TRBJ2-1; either TRBD1 or TRBD2 may fit D (5 bases each). The germline CDR1 and CDR2 sequences are SGHTA and FQGNSA. Trimming stripped 5 bases from V and 8 bases from J, with 10 bases between. This CDR3 is built from 12 residues. CDR3 sequence reads: CASSRTGHEQFF. The CDR3 bases are TGTGCCAGCAGCCGAACGGGGCATGAGCAGTTCTTC.

In its sample, this clonotype was seen once. This clone may be a read error of a much larger clone one base away. The chain combines TRBV12-3 or TRBV12-4 with TRBJ2-7; D remains ambiguous. The CDR3 length is 15 residues. The V and J ends lost 7 bases and 2 bases respectively, with 18 bases between them. CDR3 amino acids: CASTTNEGFPYEQYF. CDR3 DNA sequence: TGTGCCAGCACCACCAACGAAGGCTTCCCCTACGAGCAGTACTTC.

This rearrangement joins TRBV19 to TRBJ1-1, with unresolved D. From germline, CDR1 is LNHDA and CDR2 SQIVND (reference sequence). The CDR3 length is 13 residues. Trimming left V 11 bases short and J 4 bases short, with 17 bases between. The CDR3 here is CAQGWHLGTEAFF. The DNA for the CDR3 is TGTGCCCAAGGATGGCACCTCGGCACTGAAGCTTTCTTT.

This clonotype occurred many times. The rearrangement uses TRBV2 and TRBJ1-1; D may be TRBD1 (5 bases). CDR3 size: 13 residues. With 4 bases removed from V and 4 bases from J, the gap between germline ends came to 10 bases. Germline V gene sequence: CDR1 SNHLY, CDR2 FYNNEI. This chain's CDR3 is CASSVGAGTEAFF. As DNA, the CDR3 is TGTGCCAGCAGTGTAGGGGCAGGCACTGAAGCTTTCTTT.

This clonotype turned up a few times. The V and J genes are TRBV3-1 and TRBJ1-2; D remains unclear. Germline CDR1 LGHDT, CDR2 YNNKEL (reference sequence). Trimming left V 0 bases short and J 4 bases short, with 18 bases between. The CDR3 spans 17 residues. CDR3 sequence (DNA): TGTGCCAGCAGCCAAGAGGGCCCCCGCTCCGGCTCCTATGGCTACACCTTC. Translated: CASSQEGPRSGSYGYTF.

The chain is built from TRBV11-2 and TRBJ2-5; 13 positions agree with TRBD2. CDR1 and CDR2 from the germline V gene are SGHAT and FQNNGV. The trim removed 4 bases at V and 5 bases at J, leaving 10 bases unmatched. This CDR3 comprises 17 residues. The CDR3: CASSSRLAGGQGETQYF. The CDR3 bases are TGTGCCAGCAGCTCCAGACTAGCGGGGGGACAGGGTGAGACCCAGTACTTC.

This clonotype was recorded many times. This chain connects TRBV7-8 to TRBJ2-1; no clear D. Trimming left V 0 bases short and J 8 bases short, with 8 bases between. The germline V gene encodes CDR1 SGHVS and CDR2 FQNEAQ. The CDR3 is 13 amino acids. In DNA, the CDR3 is TGTGCCAGCAGCTTAGCCCTAGACTATGAGCAGTTCTTC. This encodes CASSLALDYEQFF. The full variable domain, its missing parts supplied by reference TRBV7-8 and TRBJ2-1, is GAGVSQSPRYKVAKRGQDVALRCDPISGHVSLFWYQQALGQGPEFLTYFQNEAQLDKSGLPSDRFFAERPEGSVSTLKIQRTQQEDSAVYLCASSLALDYEQFFGPGTRLTVL.

This chain connects TRBV5-1 to TRBJ2-1; TRBD2 might be the D (6 bases). CDR3 length: 15 amino acids. Germline loops: CDR1 SGHRS, CDR2 YFSETQ. Trimming took off 3 bases at V and 0 bases at J, with 10 bases between the two ends. CDR3 sequence reads: CASSSAGPSYNEQFF. CDR3 in DNA: TGCGCCAGCAGCTCAGCGGGCCCCTCCTACAATGAGCAGTTCTTC.